These 3 T cell receptor beta chains were all obtained from the same sample, sequenced in a study of post-analysis software for immune sequencing data. Antigens for these TCRs are unknown. TCR beta cDNA libraries included unique molecular identifiers. TCRdb passed the PCR reads through MiXCR, listing each CDR3 protein once. The table shows about 400,000 distinct CDR3 sequences, with 30% to 45% occurring only once. Study-wide findings and caveats: The study found TRBV5-6, TRBV5-1 and TRBV20-1 among five TRBV segments more frequent in patients than controls.

The sample consisted of blood. These receptors all come from a girl aged 10 to 17 with multiple sclerosis.

The chain uses TRBV7-2 and TRBJ2-3; TRBD2 matches 9 bases. The V gene's germline CDR1 is SGHTA and CDR2 FQGNSA. The CDR3 spans 16 residues. V gave up 1 base and J gave up 5 bases; unmatched junction bases: 7. In nucleotides, the CDR3 is TGTGCCAGCAGCTTAGAGCGAGCGGGGGGCGGAGATACGCAGTATTTT. It is translated as CASSLERAGGGDTQYF.

This clonotype was seen a single time. The junction departs from the called germline gene at one end, perhaps through a read error. This chain connects TRBV7-2 to TRBJ1-6; no firm D call. The CDR3 is 12 amino acids. Germline V gene sequence: CDR1 SGHTA, CDR2 FQGNSA. CDR3 sequence (DNA): TGTGCCAGCAGCTTGAATTGGTCACCCCCCCACTTT. Amino acid sequence: CASSLNWSPPHF.

CDR3 coding DNA: TGTGCCAGCAGCTTAGAACTGCCGGGACAGGGTTATACAGATACGCAGTATTTT. Amino acid sequence: CASSLELPGQGYTDTQYF. J is TRBJ2-3 and V is TRBV5-5, with 9 bases that match TRBD1. V shed 2 bases and J 3 bases; nucleotides not matched to a gene: 13. The CDR3 extends over 18 amino acids. Germline loops: CDR1 SGHKS, CDR2 YYEKEE (reference sequence).